This paragraph covers one T cell receptor (beta chain) sequence. The source of the sample is a study of blood T cell repertoires in COVID-19. TCRdb's table, derived via immunoSEQ multiplex PCR, lists solely in-frame clones and lacks some. The table has over 130,000 clones, about 80% seen once. CDR3 length equals 14 residues. The V segment lost 0 bases and the J segment 9 bases; nucleotides outside the gene matches: 5. From germline, CDR1 is SGHAT and CDR2 FQNNGV. Sequencing used PBMCs or T cells enriched from blood (not recorded which). The chain has TRBV11-2 and TRBJ2-1; 7 bases are a match to TRBD2. The sequence derives from a woman in her forties or fifties who had recovered from COVID-19. The CDR3 DNA is TGTGCCAGCAGCTTAGATCGGGGGGTAGGTGAGCAGTTCTTC. Translation: CASSLDRGVGEQFF.